This TCR beta chain derives from a study of blood T cell repertoires in COVID-19. Study information: Acute and convalescent COVID-19 samples came from the United States, Italy and Spain. T cells, B-cell-depleted T cells, or PBMCs provided the cDNA or gDNA that served as material.

Per the authors' pipeline: Amplified reference gene primers provided the basis for estimating nucleated cell counts. Profiling relied on immunoSEQ multiplex PCR, and the TCRdb table lists in-frame clones only, not all of them. The D gene and trimming were derived from the DNA, and the V and J assignments and clone size from that table. This table holds about 120,000 clones, 90% found once. The receptor was derived from a human donor with active COVID-19. The donor label of this sample is uncertain. Sequencing input: peripheral blood.

The DNA of the CDR3 is TGTGCCAGCAGTCTACGAGTTTTGACAGGGGGCTCTGAAAAACTGTTTTTT. Its translation: CASSLRVLTGGSEKLFF. The chain carries TRBV27 and TRBJ1-4; TRBD1 matches at 10 bases. V lost 5 bases to trimming and J lost 7 bases; unmatched junction nucleotides: 13. CDR3 length: 17 amino acids. The germline gives CDR1 MNHEY, CDR2 SMNVEV (reference sequence). The full variable domain, its missing parts supplied by reference TRBV27 and TRBJ1-4, is EAQVTQNPRYLITVTGKKLTVTCSQNMNHEYMSWYRQDPGLGLRQIYYSMNVEVTDKGDVPEGYKVSRKEKRNFPLILESPSPNQTSLYFCASSLRVLTGGSEKLFFGSGTQLSVL.